This entry lists 31 T cell receptor beta chains sequenced from one sample in a study of cytomegalovirus exposure and HLA in healthy donors. This table comes from immunoSEQ multiplex PCR, and its TCRdb copy is limited to in-frame clones, with some not included. The sample records 65,000 or so clones, just under 95% being singletons. The sample taken for sequencing was PBMCs. These receptors all come from a man aged 18 to 35 in good health and CMV-seropositive.

The chain carries TRBV7-2 and TRBJ2-6, with D possibly TRBD1 on 6 matching bases. Trimming shortened V by 5 bases and J by 7 bases, and 24 bases separated the two germline ends. The CDR3 is 18 amino acids. Germline CDR1 and CDR2: SGHTA and FQGNSA. DNA for the CDR3: TGTGCCAGCAGCCGAAAAATACAGGGCCCTGTAGGCGCCAACGTCCTGACTTTC. Translating it yields CASSRKIQGPVGANVLTF.

DNA for the CDR3: TGTGCCAGCAGTTTATCCAGACAGGGGATATCCTACGAGCAGTACTTC. Protein product: CASSLSRQGISYEQYF. This sequence joins TRBV27 and TRBJ2-7; TRBD1 matches at 8 bases. With 0 bases clipped from V and 1 base from J, the junction kept 5 bases outside the gene matches. The CDR3 contains 16 residues. Germline V CDR1 and CDR2: MNHEY, SMNVEV (reference sequence).

This chain joins TRBV28 and TRBJ2-6; perhaps TRBD2 as D (6 bases). Trimming shortened V by 3 bases and J by 0 bases, and 9 bases separated the two germline ends. The CDR3 covers 16 residues. Germline V gene lookup returns CDR1 MDHEN and CDR2 SYDVKM. Here the CDR3 DNA reads TGTGCCAGCAGTTTGGAGGGGATCTCTGGGGCCAACGTCCTGACTTTC. This encodes CASSLEGISGANVLTF.

This clone was observed a few times. The genes are TRBV2 and TRBJ1-1; D unclear. Germline loops: CDR1 SNHLY, CDR2 FYNNEI. The length of the CDR3 is 13 residues. Between the trimmed V and J ends, which lost 4 bases and 1 base, there was a span of 7 bases. For the CDR3, the DNA is TGTGCCAGCAGTGTAGGAGGGAACACTGAAGCTTTCTTT. Amino acids: CASSVGGNTEAFF.

The gene calls are TRBV7-9 and TRBJ1-6; D is ambiguous. Trimming left V 1 base short and J 13 bases short, with 11 bases between. Per germline, CDR1 SEHNR and CDR2 FQNEAQ (reference sequence). This CDR3 comprises 13 residues. CDR3 sequence (DNA): TGTGCCAGCAGCTTAGTCACCCGGTCGCCCCTCCACTTT. Its translation: CASSLVTRSPLHF.

This clone is a singleton in its sample. This rearrangement joins TRBV30 to TRBJ1-2, with 10 bases matching TRBD1. There are 14 residues in the CDR3. From germline, CDR1 is GTSNPN and CDR2 SVGIG (reference sequence). Losses at the gene ends were 0 bases for V and 5 bases for J; bases not matched to a gene: 3. The CDR3 DNA sequence: TGTGCCTGGAGTGTAAGGACAGGGGGATATGGCTACACCTTC. Translation: CAWSVRTGGYGYTF.

This chain links TRBV19 with TRBJ1-3; TRBD1 is a possible D gene (5 bases). The CDR3 is 16 residues long. Germline CDR1 and CDR2: LNHDA and SQIVND (reference sequence). Trimming took 5 bases from V and 0 from J, leaving 14 bases between them. CDR3 bases: TGTGCCAGTAGTGCCTCGACAGAAGGCTCTGGAAACACCATATATTTT. As protein: CASSASTEGSGNTIYF.

The rearrangement uses TRBV13 and TRBJ2-3; TRBD2 aligns across 9 bases. From germline, CDR1 is PRHDT and CDR2 FYEKMQ (reference sequence). V lost 2 bases to trimming and J lost 4 bases; unmatched junction nucleotides: 13. The CDR3 runs 18 residues. The CDR3 sequence is CASSLYRLAGIGADTQYF. The DNA for the CDR3 is TGTGCCAGCAGCTTATACCGGCTAGCGGGAATTGGTGCAGATACGCAGTATTTT.

V and J are TRBV7-2 and TRBJ1-1, with 8 bases that match TRBD1. The length of the CDR3 is 13 residues. Unmatched junction bases numbered 7, after V lost 5 bases and J lost 8 bases. Germline V gene lookup returns CDR1 SGHTA and CDR2 FQGNSA. CDR3 protein: CASSIDRGREAFF. CDR3 DNA sequence: TGTGCCAGCAGCATCGACAGGGGCCGCGAAGCTTTCTTT.

This chain uses TRBV2 with TRBJ2-7; possibly TRBD2 for D (6 bases). Deletions cut 3 bases from V and 4 bases from J, with 10 bases between. The V gene's germline CDR1 is SNHLY and CDR2 FYNNEI. This CDR3 has 13 residues. CDR3 region: CASSDEGTYEQYF. CDR3 bases: TGTGCCAGCAGTGATGAGGGGACTTACGAGCAGTACTTC.

The gene calls are TRBV27 and TRBJ1-5; possible D gene TRBD1, 5 bases. Germline lookup yields CDR1 MNHEY and CDR2 SMNVEV (reference sequence). Trimming left V 3 bases short and J 0 bases short, with 6 bases between. This CDR3 is 14 amino acids long. The DNA for the CDR3 is TGTGCCAGCAGTTTTAGGGGTAGCAATCAGCCCCAGCATTTT. Encoded protein: CASSFRGSNQPQHF.

The chain joins TRBV2 to TRBJ1-6, with a weak D call TRBD1 (6 bases). CDR3 length equals 15 residues. Trimming removed 8 bases at V and 10 bases at J, with 21 bases between. Germline values: CDR1 SNHLY, CDR2 FYNNEI. CDR3 DNA sequence: TGTGCCAGCTGGGGGCAGGGTGTATACGGCTCACCCCTCCACTTT. Translation: CASWGQGVYGSPLHF.

The rearrangement joins TRBV18 to TRBJ2-7; 7 positions agree with TRBD1. The CDR3 extends over 12 amino acids. V lost 5 bases and J lost 8; bases outside the gene matches: 6. In germline, CDR1 is KGHSH, CDR2 LQKENI. Here the CDR3 DNA reads TGTGCCAGCTCAAACCCGGGACAGAAGCAGTACTTC. This sequence encodes CASSNPGQKQYF. The full variable domain, with the rest looked up from reference TRBV18 and TRBJ2-7, is NAGVMQNPRHLVRRRGQEARLRCSPMKGHSHVYWYRQLPEEGLKFMVYLQKENIIDESGMPKERFSAEFPKEGPSILRIQQVVRGDSAAYFCASSNPGQKQYFGPGTRLTVT.

The V call is TRBV5-4, the J call TRBJ2-1, with 9 positions matching TRBD2. The ends lost 4 bases at V and 9 bases at J; junction bases unmatched: 11. Germline V gene lookup returns CDR1 SGHNT and CDR2 YYREEE (reference sequence). The length of the CDR3 is 15 residues. The DNA for the CDR3 is TGTGCCAGCAGCGGAACTAGCGGGCCCCGTTTTGAGCAGTTCTTC. It encodes CASSGTSGPRFEQFF.

This clone was detected once. This chain uses TRBV28 with TRBJ2-1; the D gene is possibly TRBD2 (6 bases). V lost 7 bases to trimming and J lost 9 bases, with 19 bases between them. Germline lookup yields CDR1 MDHEN and CDR2 SYDVKM. The CDR3 loop spans 14 amino acids. CDR3 residues: CASIPGAYSGEQFF. For the CDR3, the DNA is TGTGCCAGCATTCCGGGAGCTTATTCTGGTGAGCAGTTCTTC.

This clone was picked up a small number of times. The V call is TRBV11-2, the J call TRBJ1-5; no reliable D call. This CDR3 region has 17 residues. The V gene's germline CDR1 is SGHAT and CDR2 FQNNGV. V lost 5 bases to trimming and J lost 5 bases, with 22 bases between them. CDR3 coding DNA: TGTGCCAGCAGCCCCGCGGCGGGATCCATAAGCGATCAGCCCCAGCATTTT. It yields the protein CASSPAAGSISDQPQHF.

The rearrangement links TRBV28 to TRBJ1-5, with D unclear. This CDR3 region has 15 residues. With 5 bases removed from V and 6 bases from J, the gap between germline ends came to 17 bases. Germline values: CDR1 MDHEN, CDR2 SYDVKM. The DNA of the CDR3 is TGTGCCAGCAGTCCAACCTCGGGTTCTGGTCAGCCCCAGCATTTT. It encodes CASSPTSGSGQPQHF.

The J gene is TRBJ2-1, the V gene TRBV7-3, with TRBD1 matching over 7 bases. Germline-derived CDR1 and CDR2 are SGHTA and FQGTGA. The CDR3 contains 13 residues. J was trimmed by 9 bases and V by 0 bases; bases with no gene match: 2. The CDR3 nucleotides read TGTGCCAGCAGCTTAACTTCAGGGGGTGAGCAGTTCTTC. Translation: CASSLTSGGEQFF.

This chain links TRBV10-3 with TRBJ2-5, with D tentatively TRBD2 (8 bases). The V end lost 6 bases, the J end lost 3 bases, and 26 bases lay between the germline ends. Germline loops: CDR1 ENHRY, CDR2 SYGVKD. There are 18 residues in the CDR3. Here the CDR3 reads CAISSSRQGLEGEETQYF. The CDR3 nucleotides are TGTGCCATCAGCTCATCACGACAGGGACTAGAGGGGGAAGAGACCCAGTACTTC.

This chain joins TRBV29-1 and TRBJ2-6; 8 bases map to TRBD1. J was trimmed by 2 bases and V by 5 bases; bases with no gene match: 5. The CDR3 sequence is 15 residues long. Looked up from germline, CDR1 is SQVTM and CDR2 is ANQGSEA. The CDR3 is CSVTTGVPGANVLTF. CDR3 sequence (DNA): TGCAGCGTTACGACAGGGGTCCCTGGGGCCAACGTCCTGACTTTC.

The rearrangement links TRBV7-9 to TRBJ1-6; D gene uncertain. V was cut by 5 bases and J by 8 bases, with 10 bases left in between. Germline V CDR1 and CDR2: SEHNR, FQNEAQ (reference sequence). The CDR3 consists of 13 residues. CDR3 nucleotide sequence: TGTGCCAGCAGCCTGAGGCAAGATTCACCCCTCCACTTT. Protein product: CASSLRQDSPLHF.

The gene calls are TRBV6-6 and TRBJ1-1, with 9 bases fitting TRBD1. Germline values: CDR1 MNHNY, CDR2 SVGAGI (reference sequence). The V gene end was trimmed by 5 bases and the J gene end by 0 bases; junction bases not matched to a gene: 7. CDR3 length: 16 residues. CDR3 sequence reads: CASSHRTGAMNTEAFF. CDR3 sequence (DNA): TGTGCCAGCAGTCACCGGACAGGGGCTATGAACACTGAAGCTTTCTTT.

The chain couples TRBV2 to TRBJ1-2; 7 bases align to TRBD1. The CDR3 consists of 14 residues. Germline CDR1 SNHLY, CDR2 FYNNEI. The J segment lost 4 bases and the V segment lost 1 base, leaving 3 bases of the junction unmatched. The CDR3, as DNA: TGTGCCAGCAGTGAAGAACGGGACAGCTATGGCTACACCTTC. Encoded protein: CASSEERDSYGYTF.

V gene TRBV9 combines with J gene TRBJ2-5; a weak D match, TRBD2 (6 bases). CDR3 length: 14 amino acids. Germline V gene lookup returns CDR1 SGDLS and CDR2 YYNGEE. V dropped 2 bases and J dropped 5 bases, with 13 bases sitting between them. Written as DNA, the CDR3 is TGTGCCAGCAGCGTTGGAGGGATTGGGGAGACCCAGTACTTC. It translates to CASSVGGIGETQYF.

DNA of the CDR3: TGTGCCAGCAGTTTAATAGGACAGGCAGCCGAAAAACTGTTTTTT. Translated, it gives CASSLIGQAAEKLFF. The rearrangement joins TRBV27 to TRBJ1-4, with 7 positions matching TRBD1. CDR3 length: 15 amino acids. The junction had 8 bases not matched to a gene; V was cut back by 2 bases and J by 8 bases. Germline CDR1 reads MNHEY; CDR2 reads SMNVEV (reference sequence).

The rearrangement links TRBV28 to TRBJ2-7; D unresolved. CDR1 is MDHEN and CDR2 is SYDVKM in the germline V gene. The CDR3 is 12 residues long. The V gene lost 3 bases and the J gene lost 1 base, with 4 bases spanning the gap. In DNA, the CDR3 is TGTGCCAGCAGTTTCAAATCCTACGAGCAGTACTTC. This codes for CASSFKSYEQYF.

This chain links TRBV6-5 with TRBJ1-2; D ambiguous. Trimming cost V 0 bases and J 1 base, with 9 bases left between them. From germline, CDR1 is MNHEY and CDR2 SVGAGI. The CDR3 is made up of 15 amino acids. CDR3 sequence: CASSYSTADNYGYTF. CDR3 sequence (DNA): TGTGCCAGCAGTTACTCGACCGCGGATAACTATGGCTACACCTTC.

As for this clone: The DNA is left out, because the CDR3 cannot be placed on it with certainty; the CDR3 is given as TCRdb lists it. V and J are TRBV9 and TRBJ1-1; the table assigns TRBD1, which was not confirmed against the DNA. The CDR3 spans 12 residues, counting both ends. The V gene's germline CDR1 is SGDLS and CDR2 YYNGEE. This chain's CDR3 is CASSVGQGSPFF.

This chain links TRBV30 with TRBJ2-7, with D tentatively TRBD2 (5 bases). Germline-derived CDR1 and CDR2 are GTSNPN and SVGIG (reference sequence). The CDR3 covers 14 residues. Trimming removed 4 bases at V and 4 bases at J, with 17 bases between. This CDR3 is CAWTGGATEYEQYF. The CDR3 DNA follows: TGTGCCTGGACAGGAGGAGCGACTGAATACGAGCAGTACTTC.

The rearrangement joins TRBV7-9 to TRBJ2-1; maybe TRBD2 (5 bases). This CDR3 spans 15 amino acids. Germline values: CDR1 SEHNR, CDR2 FQNEAQ (reference sequence). V was cut by 2 bases and J by 4 bases, with 12 bases left in between. The CDR3 DNA follows: TGTGCCAGCAGCTTATCAGCGGACCAATACAATGAGCAGTTCTTC. Amino acid sequence: CASSLSADQYNEQFF.

This chain connects TRBV19 to TRBJ2-1; 11 bases fit TRBD1. V lost 1 base to trimming and J lost 6 bases; unmatched junction nucleotides: 5. The V gene's germline CDR1 is LNHDA and CDR2 SQIVND (reference sequence). The CDR3 contains 16 residues. The CDR3 loop is CASSIGTGGLSNEQFF. The CDR3 coding sequence is TGTGCCAGTAGTATAGGGACAGGGGGCCTGAGCAATGAGCAGTTCTTC.